This TCR beta chain was found in a study of cytomegalovirus exposure and HLA in healthy donors (dated by TCRdb to about 2017). A note on the overall study: An earlier analysis of some 500 of the donors reported 276 Gb of sequence data and 100 million to 130 million unique TCR beta sequences from 150 million to 200 million T cells. Roughly 300 gigabases of sequencing data and tens of millions of unique TCR sequences were included in an early release covering 550 to 800 HLA-typed donors. Of the approximately 400 genotyped donors, 75% to 85% were placed in the genetic ancestry cluster associated with self-reported Caucasian donors. The aim of the study was to test whether cataloging public T cell receptors could identify signatures of past pathogen exposure. The study profiled the T cell repertoires of 550 to 700 subjects by immunosequencing and related them to cytomegalovirus serostatus. Along with the roughly 670-subject first cohort, a separate validation cohort of 120 different subjects was used. To predict cytomegalovirus infection status, the study brought together high-throughput TCR immunosequencing, statistical association of individual TCRs with disease status, and machine learning. A later analysis re-examined previously published TCR beta repertoires from just over 650 donors and added high-resolution HLA genotyping to investigate patterns of TCR occurrence. Rather than drawing on any new phenotypic data, the later analysis identified candidate immune exposures from TCR beta sequences and the way those sequences occurred across donors. In an earlier analysis of several hundred of the donors, high-throughput TCR beta sequencing was used to judge whether each TCR beta V gene segment behaved as functional or pseudogenic. Donor age, sex, ethnicity and CMV serostatus were compiled together with the repertoire data. A later genetic analysis used genome-wide SNP genotypes for about 60% of the roughly 700 donors, treating that subset as a discovery cohort. All discovery cohort repertoires had been generated using a single sequencing platform. HLA typing included class I and class II loci at four-digit resolution. Typing coverage differed by locus: A, B, C, DRB1 and DQB1 were typed in about 629-640 donors, DQA1 in 500 to 550, DPA1 in some 610, and DPB1 in around 490. Roughly 5 DR-DQ haplotypes were handled as single units for association and clustering because linkage in the cohort was strong. Across about 380 genotyped donors of the cohort, an average of approximately 220,000 unique TCR beta nucleotide sequences per donor were sequenced, and 15% to 20% of those sequences were non-productive.

In total, just over 650 healthy bone marrow donors made up the cohort. At the time of sampling, all cohort members were nominally healthy, though unrecorded immune exposures were likely present. The donor tested CMV seronegative and was one of the 352 seronegative cohort members. A peripheral blood sample was collected from each donor, and TCR beta sequencing was performed on peripheral blood mononuclear cells. The Qiagen DNeasy Blood Extraction Kit was used to extract genomic DNA from the blood cell samples. With regard to this clone: The specificity of this receptor is unknown. No per-base quality is available; no much larger clone lies one base away.

The CDR3 runs 15 residues from the cysteine to the phenylalanine. The entry retains the CDR3 DNA only, 45 bases that are in frame from base 1. Ends trimmed: V by 9 bases, J by 0 bases; bases unmatched to a gene: 6. CDR1 and CDR2 are drawn from the germline V gene: SNHLY, FYNNEI. To prepare the library, the immunoSEQ multiplex PCR assay was applied. For the multiplex PCR, a mixture combining 60 forward primers for TCR Vbeta segments and 13 reverse primers for TCR Jbeta segments was used. Amplification of the CDR3 region of rearranged TCR beta genes was performed with a multiplex PCR assay on genomic DNA. Amplified TCR beta libraries were sequenced as 87-base-pair reads on the Illumina HiSeq System. As for how the authors treated the data: A later analysis counted about 76 million unique TCR beta chains across the 666 repertoires, and about 10 million of these chains were shared by at least two donors. Raw reads were error-corrected and collapsed into unique sequences with a nearest-neighbor algorithm that merged closely related sequences to remove PCR and sequencing errors. Alignment of CDR3 sequences to IMGT reference sequences was used to assign V, D and J gene segments. Each retained sequence needed at least a six-nucleotide match to both a V gene segment and a J gene segment. Rearrangements were classified as productive when the CDR3 lacked stop codons and remained in frame with V and J, and all other rearrangements were classified as non-productive. CDR3 was defined according to IMGT convention as the region running from the second conserved V-encoded cysteine to the conserved J-encoded phenylalanine. In an earlier analysis of around 640 of the donors, sequences lacking an unambiguous match to a single V gene segment were excluded. In an earlier analysis of 587 of the donors, V segments were called functional above 56.7% productive rearrangements and were called segregating when the between-donor standard deviation exceeded 5%. A statistical classification framework was built for diagnosing cytomegalovirus status from the catalog of TCR beta chain sequences. In a later analysis, TCR nucleotide sequences were compared against IMGT/GENE-DB human TR gene sequences so that V and J genes could be assigned. The TCRdist pipeline was used in a later analysis to assign CDR3 sequences and most-parsimonious VDJ recombination scenarios. In a later analysis, each TCR beta chain was defined by its CDR3 amino acid sequence together with its V-gene family, and reads without a unique V-gene family were excluded. A later analysis removed roughly 590 highly shared, low-generation-probability nucleotide sequences to deal with suspected cross-contamination and a sequencing artifact. In a later analysis, a clonal expansion index was calculated for each public chain from normalized within-repertoire ranks of inferred template counts. In a later analysis, generation probabilities were computed using a VDJ recombination model fitted to out-of-frame rearrangements, and the results were checked against IGoR. In a later analysis, TCR-TCR, TCR-HLA and TCR-CMV co-occurrence was scored with hypergeometric tests, and a repertoire-size bias correction was applied to TCR pairs. False discovery rates were estimated in a later analysis by permuting HLA or CMV assignments 20 times. In a later analysis, co-occurring TCRs were grouped with DBSCAN, and TCRdist sequence similarity was added when clustering was performed within HLA-allele-positive subsets. Co-occurrence clustering excluded repertoires with fewer than 30,000 or more than 120,000 public chains, plus five with anomalous nucleotide sharing. TCRdb re-hosts the immuneACCESS table, in-frame sequences only. Its copies lack some clones; in the studies checked, an unresolved V gene accounts for under half of them, and the cause for the rest is not known. Clonal size and the V and J genes are those of that table, whereas D and trimming came from the DNA. For this sample the table gives about 100,000 clones, of which about 80% were detected only once. The ten top clones hold roughly 4% of the sample.

Overall study outcomes, separate from this receptor: Compared with equally common non-associated chains, HLA-associated TCR beta chains in a later analysis were more clonally expanded and had lower generation probabilities. A total of 150 to 200 TCR beta chains were listed by the study as associated with cytomegalovirus. A later analysis reported that several top co-occurrence clusters appeared linked to parvovirus B19, influenza, CMV and Epstein-Barr virus. CMV serostatus was the only immune exposure information available for the cohort. The earlier analysis of 450 to 700 of the donors excluded fewer than 20 rarely observed V segments, including chromosome 9 orphons, because counts were too low. A few of the identified cytomegalovirus-associated TCR beta chains were confirmed in vitro to be specific for cytomegalovirus antigens. Presence/absence analyses assumed roughly uniform sequencing depth across donors, an assumption that may not hold. A group of highly shared sequence variants was considered likely to be a technical artifact of the sequencing pipeline. It was suggested by the authors that the approach could potentially be generalized to other disease states and immunological phenotypes. Linkage disequilibrium might explain the correlated functional status among segregating V segments, but an unknown experimental factor could not be excluded. A further reported finding was that TCR beta sequences accurately predicted the HLA-A and HLA-B alleles for most subjects in the first cohort. Because some donors lacked HLA typing at each locus, the association tests relied only on the typed subset. This cohort had only TCR beta chains sequenced, and the lack of alpha or paired-chain data limited which features could be detected. In a later analysis, the rate of TCR association differed among HLA loci, with DRB1 alleles having the most associated TCRs and HLA-C alleles having the fewest. According to a later genetic analysis, donors in an Asian-associated ancestry cluster had fewer N-insertions in productive TCRs than the approximately 670-donor mean. Some IMGT-functional V segments, including TRBV6-2 and TRBV6-3, could not be distinguished by the 87-base-pair reads and were therefore excluded. When HLA alleles, especially DR and DQ, strongly co-occurred, TCR associations were difficult to assign to individual alleles. An association between a missense DCLRE1C variant and V-gene and J-gene trimming of TCR beta chains was found in a later genetic analysis and replicated in an independent cohort. While some public TCRs were present in many individuals, most TCR sequences turned up only very rarely across donors. In a later analysis, over 15,000 TCR beta sequences were associated with specific HLA alleles at a false discovery rate of 0.05. Most CMV-associated TCR beta chains appeared to be HLA-restricted in a later analysis, and the HLA associations seemed to be driven largely by CMV exposure. The classifier was reported to diagnose cytomegalovirus status with high specificity and sensitivity in both the original cohort and the validation cohort. Broadly in line with IMGT annotations, most TCR beta V segments showed up in productive rearrangements about 87% or about 30% of the time in an earlier analysis of a few hundred of the donors.

This TCR came from a man between 35 and 55 years old in good health and CMV-seronegative. The V gene is TRBV2 and the J gene is TRBJ2-2; 8 central bases correspond to TRBD1. Input material: PBMCs. The CDR3 loop reads CASDRGHSNTGELFF. The DNA sequence follows: TGTGCCAGTGACAGGGGCCACTCGAACACCGGGGAGCTGTTTTTT.